Listed below are T cell receptor beta chains from one sample, sequenced in a study of response to subunit inactivated influenza vaccine. MiXCR was run by TCRdb on the RT-PCR reads, yielding one entry per CDR3 protein. The sample records under 200,000 distinct CDR3 sequences, approximately 12% being singletons. The specimen comprised CD8+ T cells sorted from PBMCs, sampled around 25 months after vaccination. Every receptor here comes from a man aged 50-75 years who received an inactivated influenza vaccine. Each CDR3 is given with its conserved first and last residue. The order of the fields is V gene, J gene, clone size, D gene, CDR3 DNA, CDR3 protein. A D gene is named only where the DNA matches it firmly. Rows may omit the clone size; those that give it use once, few, many or a size class.

TRBV7-6	TRBJ1-2	.	TRBD1	TGTGCCAGCAGCCCGACCCAACAGGGGACCTATGGCTACACCTTC	CASSPTQQGTYGYTF
TRBV5-1	TRBJ2-1	many	TRBD2	TGCGCCAGCAGCTTCCCGACTAGCGGGAGTTACAATGAGCAGTTCTTC	CASSFPTSGSYNEQFF
TRBV4-2	TRBJ1-1	few	.	TGTGCCAGCAGCCAAGATAACGGGGATCCTTTCACTGAAGCTTTCTTT	CASSQDNGDPFTEAFF
TRBV6-1	TRBJ2-2	many	TRBD1	TGTGCCAGCACCCCCGAGGGGGCGCCGGGCGGGGAGCTGTTTTTT	CASTPEGAPGGELFF
TRBV12-3/TRBV12-4	TRBJ1-1	many	.	TGTGCCAGCAGTTTATGGGCGGCTGAAGCTTTCTTT	CASSLWAAEAFF
TRBV7-8	TRBJ1-5	few	.	TGTGCCAGCAGCGCGCTGGGGAGTAGCAATCAGCCCCAGCATTTT	CASSALGSSNQPQHF
TRBV20-1	TRBJ1-2	.	TRBD1	TGCAGTGAAAGGACAGGGGGTATCTATGGCTACACCTTC	CSERTGGIYGYTF
TRBV15	TRBJ1-2	many	.	TGTGCCACCAGCAGAGATAGGGGTAGGAACTATGGCTACACCTTC	CATSRDRGRNYGYTF
TRBV29-1	TRBJ2-7	many	.	TGCAGCGTTGAGGGAACAGTGGACGGGCTCTACGAGCAGTACTTC	CSVEGTVDGLYEQYF
TRBV29-1	TRBJ2-2	few	TRBD1	TGCAGCGTGCTGGGGGACAGAGGCGCCGGGGAGCTGTTTTTT	CSVLGDRGAGELFF
TRBV10-3	TRBJ2-6	few	.	TGTGCCATCAGTGAGTCGATAGGACAGCCTAGCTCTGGGGCCAACGTCCTGACTTTC	CAISESIGQPSSGANVLTF
TRBV6-5	TRBJ2-5	.	.	TGTGCCAGCGGTTACAGGGAGGAAATAGTCCAAGAGACCCAGTACTTC	CASGYREEIVQETQYF
TRBV19	TRBJ2-7	.	TRBD1	TGTGCCAGTAGTCTACAGGGGTGGGGAGATTGGGAGCAGTACTTC	CASSLQGWGDWEQYF
TRBV12-3/TRBV12-4	TRBJ1-1	few	TRBD1	TGTGCCAGCAGTCCCGCCCCACAGGGGCAGGCTTTCTTT	CASSPAPQGQAFF
TRBV7-9	TRBJ2-5	.	TRBD1	TGTGCCAGCAGCCCAAGACAGGGGCGAGGGGAGACCCAGTACTTC	CASSPRQGRGETQYF
TRBV4-2	TRBJ2-5	many	TRBD2	TGTGCCAGCAGCCAAGTTACCGGGACTAGACAAGAGACCCAGTACTTC	CASSQVTGTRQETQYF
TRBV20-1	TRBJ1-5	.	TRBD1	TGCAGTGCTAGAGATTTGGAGGGGGCGAGCAATCAGCCCCAGCATTTT	CSARDLEGASNQPQHF
TRBV4-3	TRBJ2-1	.	TRBD2	TGCGCCAGCAGCCAAGATCGCGGACTAGCGGGAGGTGAGCAGTTCTTC	CASSQDRGLAGGEQFF
TRBV19	TRBJ2-1	few	.	TGTGCCAGTAGACCCCCCGGAGGGAGGAGTGAGCAGTTCTTC	CASRPPGGRSEQFF
TRBV4-3	TRBJ2-1	many	.	TGCGCCAGCAGCCAAGATTCCAGCCCGACCGAGCAGTTCTTC	CASSQDSSPTEQFF
TRBV7-9	TRBJ2-1	.	TRBD1	TGTGCCAGCAGCTTAGGGCAGGGGGATGAGCAGTTCTTC	CASSLGQGDEQFF
TRBV12-3/TRBV12-4	TRBJ2-7	few	.	TGTGCCAGCAGTCCAACAGGGATCTACGAGCAGTACTTC	CASSPTGIYEQYF
TRBV20-1	TRBJ2-1	few	TRBD2	TGCAGTGCTTCCTCGGGACTAGCTGCCTACAATGAGCAGTTCTTC	CSASSGLAAYNEQFF
TRBV6-5	TRBJ2-1	.	.	TGTGCCAGCAGTTACTCGGACCACAATGAGCAGTTCTTC	CASSYSDHNEQFF
TRBV7-8	TRBJ1-4	many	.	TGTGCCAGCAGCCCTCGGGGTGCTAATGAAAAACTGTTTTTT	CASSPRGANEKLFF
TRBV15	TRBJ2-3	many	.	TGTGCCACCAGCAGAGGCCAGAGGGACACAGATACGCAGTATTTT	CATSRGQRDTDTQYF
TRBV7-9	TRBJ1-1	many	TRBD1	TGTGCCAGCAGCGATGGGACAGGGGAAGCTTTCTTT	CASSDGTGEAFF
TRBV6-2/TRBV6-3	TRBJ1-4	.	.	TGTGCCAGCAGGGACAGCAGCGATGAAAAACTGTTTTTT	CASRDSSDEKLFF
TRBV20-1	TRBJ2-3	.	.	TGCAGTGCGAGGGTGGGTAGCACAGATACGCAGTATTTT	CSARVGSTDTQYF
TRBV4-3	TRBJ2-3	few	TRBD2	TGCGCCAGCAGCCAAGCCGCTAGCGGGAGTGCCCCAGATACGCAGTATTTT	CASSQAASGSAPDTQYF
TRBV7-9	TRBJ2-3	many	.	TGTGCCAGCAGCCACGCGGGATATAACACAGATACGCAGTATTTT	CASSHAGYNTDTQYF
TRBV29-1	TRBJ1-1	many	.	TGCAGCGTGACATGGGGAACTGAAGCTTTCTTT	CSVTWGTEAFF
TRBV12-3/TRBV12-4	TRBJ2-3	few	TRBD2	TGTGCCAGCAGTTCCACTAGCGGGAGCTCCACAGATACGCAGTATTTT	CASSSTSGSSTDTQYF
TRBV7-8	TRBJ2-1	few	.	TGTGCCAGCAGCTTAGGAGGGCAGTATAATGAGCAGTTCTTC	CASSLGGQYNEQFF
TRBV9	TRBJ2-5	.	.	TGTGCCAGCAGCGTAGGGGGACTGCAAGAGACCCAGTACTTC	CASSVGGLQETQYF
TRBV29-1	TRBJ2-7	few	TRBD2	TGCAGCGTTGAAGATGTGGCGGGAGACCACGAGCAGTACTTC	CSVEDVAGDHEQYF
TRBV28	TRBJ2-7	few	TRBD1	TGTGCCAGCGAGTCCGGGACAGGACTATACGAGCAGTACTTC	CASESGTGLYEQYF
TRBV28	TRBJ2-1	few	.	TGTGCCAGCAGTGCTGCGCAGGGAACCCCCTACAATGAGCAGTTCTTC	CASSAAQGTPYNEQFF
TRBV6-2/TRBV6-3	TRBJ2-7	.	TRBD2	TGTGCCAGCAGTTGGACTAGCGGGGGGGACGAGCAGTACTTC	CASSWTSGGDEQYF
TRBV12-3/TRBV12-4	TRBJ2-5	few	.	TGTGCCAGCAGTCCGAACAGGGATGGGGAGACCCAGTACTTC	CASSPNRDGETQYF
TRBV13	TRBJ1-2	.	.	TGTGCCAGCAGCCCCCGTTCTTGGAGGCCTCCTAACTATGGCTACACCTTC	CASSPRSWRPPNYGYTF
TRBV4-3	TRBJ2-1	few	TRBD2	TGCGCCAGCAGCCAAGATAATAGCGGGTTAAATGAGCAGTTCTTC	CASSQDNSGLNEQFF
TRBV28	TRBJ2-2	.	TRBD1	TGTGCCAGCACTGACAGGGGTGAAACCGGGGAGCTGTTTTTT	CASTDRGETGELFF
TRBV9	TRBJ2-7	.	TRBD2	TGTGCCAGCAGCCCTAGCGGGAGAACCTACGAGCAGTACTTC	CASSPSGRTYEQYF
TRBV12-3/TRBV12-4	TRBJ2-5	.	.	TGTGCCAGCAGTTTAGCTAGCCTGGACCCCCAAGAGACCCAGTACTTC	CASSLASLDPQETQYF
TRBV28	TRBJ2-7	.	TRBD2	TGTGCCAGCAGTCCCCGTACTAGCGGATACTACGAGCAGTACTTC	CASSPRTSGYYEQYF